One and the same sample provided the 20 T cell receptor beta chains below, sequenced in a study of PD-1 blockade in mismatch repair-deficient tumors. TCRdb's table, derived via immunoSEQ multiplex PCR, lists solely in-frame clones and lacks some. The table lists 38,000 or so clones, roughly 85% of them singletons, with 3.5% to 4% in the top ten. The sequencing here drew on peripheral blood, taken roughly 76 weeks after starting pembrolizumab. These receptors all come from an adult with mismatch repair-deficient cancer.

The chain has TRBV30 and TRBJ2-1; 12 bases match TRBD2. J lost 9 bases, V lost 0 bases, and 6 bases had no gene match. Germline V lookup: CDR1 GTSNPN, CDR2 SVGIG (reference sequence). The CDR3 is 15 residues long. The DNA of the CDR3 is TGTGCCTGGAGTGTATGGCTAGCGGGAGGGTCTGAGCAGTTCTTC. Translated, it gives CAWSVWLAGGSEQFF.

This sequence joins TRBV19 and TRBJ2-2, with TRBD1 matching over 10 bases. Per the germline V gene, CDR1 is LNHDA and CDR2 is SQIVND (reference sequence). Trimming took 8 bases from V and 6 from J; bases not matched to a gene: 9. The length of the CDR3 is 15 residues. The CDR3 region is CASAGTGAVSGELFF. The CDR3 nucleotides read TGTGCCAGTGCCGGGACAGGGGCCGTTTCCGGGGAGCTGTTTTTT.

The chain links TRBV7-6 to TRBJ1-2, with 7 nucleotides matching TRBD1. Looked up from germline, CDR1 is SGHVS and CDR2 is FNYEAQ. This CDR3 has 14 amino acids. J was trimmed by 4 bases and V by 3 bases; bases with no gene match: 5. The DNA for the CDR3 is TGTGCCAGCAGCTTTTTGGGGACAGCCTATGGCTACACCTTC. Translating gives CASSFLGTAYGYTF.

This rearrangement joins TRBV9 to TRBJ1-1, with unresolved D. Deletions cut 0 bases from V and 0 bases from J, with 6 bases between. CDR1 and CDR2 from the germline V gene are SGDLS and YYNGEE. This CDR3 is built from 14 residues. The CDR3 loop reads CASSVGLMNTEAFF. In DNA, the CDR3 is TGTGCCAGCAGCGTAGGGCTGATGAACACTGAAGCTTTCTTT.

This clone was picked up a small number of times. The J gene is TRBJ2-1, the V gene TRBV19; D may be TRBD1 (5 bases). Germline V gene data show CDR1 as LNHDA and CDR2 as SQIVND (reference sequence). Trimming shortened V by 10 bases and J by 1 base, and 11 bases separated the two germline ends. The CDR3 contains 13 residues. CDR3 in DNA: TGTGCCACCGTCCAGGGATCCTACAATGAGCAGTTCTTC. It translates to CATVQGSYNEQFF.

V is TRBV6-5 and J is TRBJ1-4; TRBD1 is a possible D gene (6 bases). Germline-derived CDR1 and CDR2 are MNHEY and SVGAGI. This CDR3 is built from 14 residues. Trimming took off 6 bases at V and 3 bases at J, with 11 bases between the two ends. CDR3 residues: CASSGGRSNEKLFF. The CDR3 DNA is TGTGCCAGCAGCGGGGGGCGTTCTAATGAAAAACTGTTTTTT.

The chain has TRBV9 and TRBJ2-2; 9 bases agree with TRBD2. The CDR3 sequence is 15 residues long. Germline V CDR1 and CDR2: SGDLS, YYNGEE. V shed 2 bases, J shed 7 bases, and the junction held 6 bases outside the gene matches. CDR3 sequence (DNA): TGTGCCAGCAGCGTGACTAGCGGAGAAGGCGGGGAGCTGTTTTTT. As protein: CASSVTSGEGGELFF.

The chain links TRBV28 to TRBJ2-1; D is unclear. The germline gives CDR1 MDHEN, CDR2 SYDVKM. CDR3 length equals 12 residues. Trimming took 5 bases from V and 7 from J, leaving 9 bases between them. The CDR3 nucleotides read TGTGCCAGCAGTGCCTTGTGGAATGAGCAGTTCTTC. This encodes CASSALWNEQFF.

The chain combines TRBV6-5 with TRBJ1-2; no clear D. Between the trimmed V and J ends, which lost 6 bases and 2 bases, there was a span of 10 bases. The germline CDR1 and CDR2 sequences are MNHEY and SVGAGI. This CDR3 is 13 amino acids long. The CDR3 bases are TGTGCCAGCAGGACAAGACGGAACTATGGCTACACCTTC. Protein: CASRTRRNYGYTF.

This clone was observed a few times. The chain recombines TRBV7-8 with TRBJ1-1; D gene ambiguous. V shed 4 bases and J shed 0 bases, with 9 bases lying between them. Germline CDR1 reads SGHVS; CDR2 reads FQNEAQ. The CDR3 has 14 amino acids. CDR3 nucleotide sequence: TGTGCCAGCAGCTCAAAGCGTATGAACACTGAAGCTTTCTTT. It is translated as CASSSKRMNTEAFF.

The chain uses TRBV11-2 and TRBJ2-7, with D perhaps TRBD1 or TRBD2 (5 bases each). Germline assignment: CDR1 SGHAT and CDR2 FQNNGV. There are 16 residues in the CDR3. Deletions cut 5 bases from V and 2 bases from J, with 19 bases between. As DNA, the CDR3 is TGTGCCAGCAGCCCTCGCAAGGGACCAGCCGCCTACGAGCAGTACTTC. Its translation is CASSPRKGPAAYEQYF.

The chain is built from TRBV5-4 and TRBJ2-7; D unclear. The germline CDR1 and CDR2 sequences are SGHNT and YYREEE (reference sequence). The ends were cut back, 2 bases at V and 5 bases at J, with 5 bases in the middle. CDR3 length: 11 residues. CDR3 protein: CASSLLNEQYF. In nucleotides, the CDR3 is TGTGCCAGCAGCTTATTGAACGAGCAGTACTTC.

The chain links TRBV6-6 to TRBJ2-5; D is possibly TRBD1 or TRBD2 (6 bases each). The CDR3 contains 13 residues. Trimming took 8 bases from V and 0 from J, leaving 10 bases between them. CDR1 MNHNY and CDR2 SVGAGI come from the germline V gene (reference sequence). The CDR3 bases are TGTGCCAGCTCGAGGGGGGACCAAGAGACCCAGTACTTC. Translated, it gives CASSRGDQETQYF.

The V call is TRBV7-6, the J call TRBJ2-3; the match to TRBD2 covers 9 bases. Trimming at V came to 1 base and at J to 4 bases, leaving 6 bases not matched to a gene. CDR1 is SGHVS, CDR2 FNYEAQ, per germline. The CDR3 length is 16 residues. In DNA, the CDR3 is TGTGCCAGCAGCTTAGTCGCGGGAGGGTCGGCAGATACGCAGTATTTT. It codes for CASSLVAGGSADTQYF. The full variable domain, in which reference TRBV7-6 and TRBJ2-3 provide the parts outside the CDR3, is GAGVSQSPRYKVTKRGQDVALRCDPISGHVSLYWYRQALGQGPEFLTYFNYEAQQDKSGLPNDRFSAERPEGSISTLTIQRTEQRDSAMYRCASSLVAGGSADTQYFGPGTRLTVL.

The V and J genes are TRBV6-4 and TRBJ2-1; D is uncertain. The germline V gene has CDR1 MRHNA and CDR2 SNTAGT. The CDR3 consists of 13 residues. Deletions cut 3 bases from V and 2 bases from J, with 5 bases between. This CDR3 reads CASSELPYNEQFF. The DNA of the CDR3 is TGTGCCAGCAGTGAACTACCCTACAATGAGCAGTTCTTC.

V and J are TRBV6-5 and TRBJ2-5; TRBD2 is a possible D gene (5 bases). The CDR3 totals 13 residues. Trimming removed 5 bases at V and 1 base at J, with 8 bases between. Germline V gene lookup returns CDR1 MNHEY and CDR2 SVGAGI. This CDR3 is CASSRGSQETQYF. The CDR3 DNA follows: TGTGCCAGCAGTCGCGGGTCCCAAGAGACCCAGTACTTC.

The genes are TRBV6-1 and TRBJ2-7, with a tentative D call TRBD1 (6 bases). Germline CDR1 and CDR2: MNHNS and SASEGT. V lost 4 bases and J lost 7, with 11 bases in between. The length of the CDR3 is 12 residues. The DNA of the CDR3 is TGTGCCAGCAGTGTGTGGGGGCTTGAGCAGTACTTC. Translating it yields CASSVWGLEQYF.

V gene TRBV29-1 combines with J gene TRBJ2-3, with D perhaps TRBD2 (5 bases). This CDR3 has 14 residues. Per germline, CDR1 SQVTM and CDR2 ANQGSEA. Trimming removed 3 bases at V and 0 bases at J, with 10 bases between. CDR3 DNA sequence: TGCAGCGTTGAGGTGGGAGCCAGCACAGATACGCAGTATTTT. Its translation is CSVEVGASTDTQYF.

The CDR3 reads CASSLADRSNEQFF. CDR3 coding DNA: TGCGCCAGCAGCTTGGCCGACAGAAGCAATGAGCAGTTCTTC. The rearrangement uses TRBV5-1 and TRBJ2-1, with a weak D call TRBD1 (5 bases). V was pared by 0 bases and J by 6 bases, with 10 bases between. CDR1 is SGHRS and CDR2 is YFSETQ in the germline V gene. CDR3 size: 14 residues.

V usage is TRBV10-3 and J usage is TRBJ2-7; 8 positions match TRBD1. The germline V gene encodes CDR1 ENHRY and CDR2 SYGVKD. Trimming cost V 4 bases and J 1 base; bases outside gene matches: 6. The CDR3 sequence is 15 residues long. The DNA for the CDR3 is TGTGCCATCAGTGCCAGGGACAGGTTATCCTACGAGCAGTACTTC. It yields the protein CAISARDRLSYEQYF.